A single sample gave rise to the 23 T cell receptor beta chains below, sequenced in a study of blood T cell repertoires in COVID-19. The table came from immunoSEQ multiplex PCR; TCRdb's copy has only in-frame clones and leaves some out. This table has around 200,000 clones, about 85% appearing once. Input material: PBMCs or T cells enriched from blood (not recorded which). The receptors were sampled from a man in his forties who had recovered from COVID-19.

V and J are TRBV14 and TRBJ1-5; TRBD1 agrees at 8 bases. The CDR3 extends over 18 amino acids. The ends lost 4 bases at V and 2 bases at J; junction bases unmatched: 13. CDR1 is SGHDN, CDR2 FVKESK, per germline. This chain's CDR3 is CASSPNPQGARGNQPQHF. The CDR3 DNA sequence: TGTGCCAGCAGCCCCAACCCTCAGGGGGCGAGGGGCAATCAGCCCCAGCATTTT.

The chain carries TRBV27 and TRBJ1-1; D remains unclear. Germline V gene lookup returns CDR1 MNHEY and CDR2 SMNVEV (reference sequence). This CDR3 has 14 residues. V gave up 2 bases and J gave up 3 bases, with 10 bases separating them. CDR3 sequence: CASSLAGVDTEAFF. CDR3 in DNA: TGTGCCAGCAGTTTAGCCGGGGTCGACACTGAAGCTTTCTTT.

V gene TRBV27 combines with J gene TRBJ2-1; 11 nucleotides align to TRBD2. Germline V lookup: CDR1 MNHEY, CDR2 SMNVEV (reference sequence). The V gene end was trimmed by 4 bases and the J gene end by 4 bases; junction bases not matched to a gene: 6. This CDR3 region has 16 residues. The CDR3 is CASSSLGTSGYNEQFF. The CDR3 bases are TGTGCCAGCAGTTCCTTAGGGACTAGCGGTTACAATGAGCAGTTCTTC.

The chain carries TRBV2 and TRBJ1-6, with D unresolved. The ends were cut back, 3 bases at V and 7 bases at J, with 13 bases in the middle. This CDR3 comprises 15 residues. Germline lookup yields CDR1 SNHLY and CDR2 FYNNEI. The CDR3 nucleotides are TGTGCCAGCAGTGATACGGCAGGATGGAATTCACCCCTCCACTTT. Translating it yields CASSDTAGWNSPLHF.

The chain is built from TRBV5-4 and TRBJ1-2, with no clear D. Germline V gives CDR1 SGHNT, CDR2 YYREEE (reference sequence). Trimming stripped 4 bases from V and 7 bases from J, with 17 bases between. The CDR3 contains 14 residues. The CDR3 sequence is CASSPFGEMGGYTF. As DNA, the CDR3 is TGTGCCAGCAGCCCTTTCGGGGAAATGGGTGGCTACACCTTC.

The CDR3 DNA sequence: TGTGCCACCAGTGATTCGGACAGGGGAGAGACCCAGTACTTC. Translation gives CATSDSDRGETQYF. This chain connects TRBV24-1 to TRBJ2-5; 9 nucleotides match TRBD1. Germline V gene lookup returns CDR1 KGHDR and CDR2 SFDVKD. The V and J ends lost 2 bases and 4 bases, in that order; junction bases with no gene match: 1. The CDR3 spans 14 residues.

Concerning this clone itself: At one end, the junction sequence differs from germline, possibly due to a read error. V is TRBV5-1 and J is TRBJ2-5; D is unclear. The CDR3 contains 15 residues. The germline CDR1 and CDR2 sequences are SGHRS and YFSETQ. CDR3 amino acids: CASNLAPTDQETQYF. Written as DNA, the CDR3 is TGCGCCAGCAACTTGGCCCCCACAGACCAAGAGACCCAGTACTTC.

The chain recombines TRBV30 with TRBJ2-7; no firm D call. This CDR3 is built from 14 residues. Deletions cut 3 bases from V and 4 bases from J, with 16 bases between. Germline CDR1 GTSNPN, CDR2 SVGIG (reference sequence). The CDR3: CAWSGFPLVYEQYF. In nucleotides, the CDR3 is TGTGCCTGGAGCGGGTTCCCTTTGGTGTACGAGCAGTACTTC.

In this sample, this clone turned up a few times. The V gene is TRBV5-8, the J gene TRBJ2-2, with TRBD2 matching 11 bases. CDR1 and CDR2 from the germline V gene are SGHTS and YDEGEE. The trim removed 10 bases at V and 3 bases at J, leaving 5 bases unmatched. This CDR3 has 14 residues. The CDR3 DNA sequence: TGTGCCCAGCGACTAGCGGGATACACCGGGGAGCTGTTTTTT. Translation: CAQRLAGYTGELFF. The whole variable domain, filled in from reference TRBV5-8 and TRBJ2-2, reads EAGVTQSPTHLIKTRGQQATLRCSPISGHTSVYWYQQALGLGLQFLLWYDEGEERNRGNFPPRFSGRQFPNYSSELNVNALELEDSALYLCAQRLAGYTGELFFGEGSRLTVL.

The chain employs TRBV18 and TRBJ1-1; possibly TRBD1 for D (6 bases). With 2 bases removed from V and 5 bases from J, the gap between germline ends came to 9 bases. Looked up from germline, CDR1 is KGHSH and CDR2 is LQKENI. CDR3 length equals 13 residues. The CDR3 coding sequence is TGTGCCAGCTCACCAGTCCAGGGGACTGAAGCTTTCTTT. As protein: CASSPVQGTEAFF. Using reference TRBV18 and TRBJ1-1 for the parts outside the CDR3, the full variable domain is NAGVMQNPRHLVRRRGQEARLRCSPMKGHSHVYWYRQLPEEGLKFMVYLQKENIIDESGMPKERFSAEFPKEGPSILRIQQVVRGDSAAYFCASSPVQGTEAFFGQGTRLTVV.

This chain joins TRBV3-1 (or the pseudogene TRBV3-2) and TRBJ1-5; 8 nucleotides align to TRBD1. With V trimmed by 0 bases and J by 6 bases, 4 bases remained unmatched. Germline values: CDR1 LGHDT, CDR2 YNNKEL (reference sequence). The CDR3 is made up of 15 amino acids. The CDR3 here is CASSQDGTGAQPQHF. CDR3 nucleotide sequence: TGTGCCAGCAGCCAAGATGGGACAGGTGCTCAGCCCCAGCATTTT.

The chain employs TRBV29-1 and TRBJ1-5; 7 bases are shared with TRBD1. Per germline, CDR1 SQVTM and CDR2 ANQGSEA. The CDR3 contains 13 residues. With V trimmed by 8 bases and J by 4 bases, 8 bases remained unmatched. Here the CDR3 reads CSIQGTDNQPQHF. The CDR3 DNA is TGCAGCATTCAGGGGACAGATAATCAGCCCCAGCATTTT.

The chain combines TRBV27 with TRBJ2-5; D is ambiguous. This CDR3 is 13 amino acids long. Trimming left V 2 bases short and J 5 bases short, with 9 bases between. Germline V gives CDR1 MNHEY, CDR2 SMNVEV (reference sequence). The CDR3 loop is CASSLVGSETQYF. CDR3 DNA: TGTGCCAGCAGTTTAGTGGGCTCGGAGACCCAGTACTTC.

In its sample, this clone was seen once. CDR3 protein: CASSQADNYGYTF. CDR3 nucleotides: TGTGCCAGTAGTCAGGCCGACAATTATGGCTACACCTTC. V is TRBV19 and J is TRBJ1-2; D gene ambiguous. This CDR3 has 13 amino acids. Germline assignment: CDR1 LNHDA and CDR2 SQIVND (reference sequence). The germline V and J ends were trimmed by 5 bases and 5 bases, with 12 bases remaining between them.

The chain links TRBV29-1 to TRBJ1-1, with 12 bases fitting TRBD1. Germline CDR1 SQVTM, CDR2 ANQGSEA. The CDR3 sequence is 14 residues long. With 4 bases clipped from V and 4 bases from J, the junction kept 4 bases outside the gene matches. The CDR3 DNA reads as TGCAGCGTTGCGGGACAGGGGGCGCGCACTGAAGCTTTCTTT. Translated: CSVAGQGARTEAFF.

This chain connects TRBV11-3 to TRBJ2-7; perhaps TRBD1 as D (5 bases). V shed 4 bases and J shed 3 bases, with 7 bases lying between them. This CDR3 spans 12 amino acids. Germline values: CDR1 SGHNT, CDR2 YENEEA. CDR3 nucleotide sequence: TGTGCCAGCAGCTCTCAGGGCTACGAGCAGTACTTC. It translates to CASSSQGYEQYF.

The J gene is TRBJ2-2, the V gene TRBV2, with a possible D match to TRBD1 (5 bases). Germline values: CDR1 SNHLY, CDR2 FYNNEI. V was cut by 6 bases and J by 6 bases, with 11 bases left in between. The CDR3 runs 13 residues. The DNA for the CDR3 is TGTGCCAGCAGGGTACAGGTCCCCGGGGAGCTGTTTTTT. Amino acid sequence: CASRVQVPGELFF.

V and J are TRBV30 and TRBJ1-5; the D gene is possibly TRBD1 (6 bases). CDR1 is GTSNPN and CDR2 is SVGIG in the germline V gene (reference sequence). Trimming took 0 bases from V and 6 from J, leaving 12 bases between them. The CDR3 covers 14 residues. This chain's CDR3 is CAWSVGGGTQPQHF. DNA of the CDR3: TGTGCCTGGAGTGTAGGGGGGGGCACTCAGCCCCAGCATTTT.

This clone was detected only a few times. The chain recombines TRBV5-1 with TRBJ1-2; 7 positions match TRBD1. The CDR3 spans 15 residues. CDR1 is SGHRS, CDR2 YFSETQ, per germline. V lost 0 bases and J lost 2; bases outside the gene matches: 4. The CDR3 sequence is CASSLAGQPNYGYTF. CDR3 nucleotide sequence: TGCGCCAGCAGCTTGGCGGGACAGCCAAACTATGGCTACACCTTC.

The chain joins TRBV14 to TRBJ2-3, with D tentatively TRBD2 (5 bases). V was cut by 4 bases and J by 0 bases, with 5 bases left in between. Per the germline V gene, CDR1 is SGHDN and CDR2 is FVKESK. The CDR3 spans 13 residues. The DNA for the CDR3 is TGTGCCAGCAGCCCGGGGAGCACAGATACGCAGTATTTT. It encodes CASSPGSTDTQYF.

This sequence joins TRBV19 and TRBJ1-6; no clear D. Germline V gene sequence: CDR1 LNHDA, CDR2 SQIVND (reference sequence). The V end lost 6 bases, the J end lost 9 bases, and 9 bases lay between the germline ends. The CDR3 extends over 12 amino acids. CDR3 nucleotides: TGTGCCAGTAGCCGCCCGGGTTCACCCCTCCACTTT. Translation gives CASSRPGSPLHF.

This chain links TRBV2 with TRBJ1-1; D perhaps matches TRBD1 (6 bases). Between the trimmed V and J ends, which lost 7 bases and 5 bases, there was a span of 14 bases. The germline CDR1 and CDR2 sequences are SNHLY and FYNNEI. This CDR3 spans 13 amino acids. The CDR3: CASMGGLSTEAFF. In nucleotides, the CDR3 is TGTGCCAGCATGGGGGGGCTCAGTACTGAAGCTTTCTTT.

The sample holds one count of this clone. The rearrangement uses TRBV7-9 and TRBJ2-7; D uncertain. Trimming removed 5 bases from V and 3 bases from J, with 8 bases in between. Looked up from germline, CDR1 is SEHNR and CDR2 is FQNEAQ (reference sequence). The CDR3 runs to 12 residues. This CDR3 reads CASSNGYYEQYF. The CDR3 coding sequence is TGTGCCAGCAGCAACGGGTACTACGAGCAGTACTTC.